This T cell receptor (beta chain) was sequenced in a study of OX40 agonist ivuxolimab in advanced cancers. Germline CDR1 SEHNR, CDR2 FQNEAQ (reference sequence). The length of the CDR3 is 16 residues. Germline trimming cut 5 bases from V and 6 bases from J; bases unmatched to any gene: 7. Data came from immunoSEQ multiplex PCR; TCRdb stores just in-frame clones and leaves some out. There are 65,000 to 100,000 clones in the sample; around 84% occur only once, and more than 6% lies in the top ten. Here the sequenced sample was CD4+ or CD8+ T cells sorted from blood, taken in a trial of the OX40 agonist ivuxolimab. This clonotype originated in an adult with an advanced solid tumor such as melanoma, head and neck, liver or kidney cancer. The chain recombines TRBV7-9 with TRBJ2-2; 12 bases fit TRBD1. The CDR3 nucleotides read TGTGCCAGCAGCCCACCGGGACAGGGGGCGTCCGGGGAGCTGTTTTTT. Its translation is CASSPPGQGASGELFF.